This T cell receptor (beta chain) is drawn from a study of cytomegalovirus exposure and HLA in healthy donors. Use of 60 Vbeta and 13 Jbeta primers characterized the PCR. The repertoire was sequenced with immunoSEQ multiplex PCR; TCRdb's copy has only in-frame clones and lacks some. The sample shows roughly 120,000 clones, 73% of them seen only once. Findings and limits, study-wide: Among TCR beta chains of equal frequency, HLA-associated ones were more clonally expanded in a later analysis.

This CDR3 is 16 amino acids long. V shed 0 bases and J shed 6 bases, with 18 bases lying between them. From germline, CDR1 is GTSNPN and CDR2 SVGIG (reference sequence). Points on this clone: Its antigen is currently unknown.

The sequenced sample consisted of PBMCs. The V gene is TRBV30, the J gene TRBJ1-5, with a weak D call TRBD1 (6 bases). This clonotype originated in a man aged 40-49 years in good health and CMV-seronegative. CDR3 sequence (DNA): TGTGCCTGGAGTGTCGCGGCGGGGGGGGCGTCTCAGCCCCAGCATTTT. It translates to CAWSVAAGGASQPQHF. Looking up the rest from reference TRBV30 and TRBJ1-5 gives the full variable domain: SQTIHQWPATLVQPVGSPLSLECTVEGTSNPNLYWYRQAAGRGLQLLFYSVGIGQISSEVPQNLSASRPQDRQFILSSKKLLLSDSGFYLCAWSVAAGGASQPQHFGDGTRLSIL.